The 13 T cell receptor beta chains reported below all come from one sample, sequenced in a study of T cells expressing NK-cell markers. Each CDR3 protein gets one entry in TCRdb, which reprocessed the 5' RACE reads and gives no DNA. The sample table includes fewer than 400,000 distinct CDR3 sequences. Sequenced: blood T cells: a sorted CD56 or NKG2C T cell subset, CD4+ or CD8+ T cells, or bulk PBMC T cells (not recorded which). The receptors derive from a woman aged 50 to 65 in good health.

The rearrangement uses TRBV30 and TRBJ2-1; TCRdb's D call of TRBD2 is untestable without DNA. The germline gives CDR1 GTSNPN, CDR2 SVGIG (reference sequence). The CDR3 is made up of 12 amino acids. Here the CDR3 reads CAWGGGRNEQFF.

J is TRBJ2-1 and V is TRBV29-1; the TCRdb call, TRBD1, lacks DNA for checking. Germline V gene data show CDR1 as SQVTM and CDR2 as ANQGSEA. The CDR3 sequence is 13 residues long. CDR3 amino acids: CTIAGTGIGEQFF.

J is TRBJ2-1 and V is TRBV25-1. The CDR3 covers 13 residues. Germline V gene data show CDR1 as MGHDK and CDR2 as SYGVNS. The CDR3: CASSGFHLGEQFF. Full variable domain (rest looked up from reference TRBV25-1 and TRBJ2-1): EADIYQTPRYLVIGTGKKITLECSQTMGHDKMYWYQQDPGMELHLIHYSYGVNSTEKGDLSSESTVSRIRTEHFPLTLESARPSHTSQYLCASSGFHLGEQFFGPGTRLTVL.

This chain joins TRBV11-2 and TRBJ2-1; the TCRdb D gene call, TRBD2, has no DNA to confirm it. The CDR3 has 17 amino acids. CDR1 and CDR2 from the germline V gene are SGHAT and FQNNGV. CDR3 loop: CASSKTGTSGSYNEQFF.

This chain joins TRBV20-1 and TRBJ1-1. Germline V CDR1 and CDR2: DFQATT, SNEGSKA (reference sequence). The CDR3 has 12 amino acids. CDR3 region: CSAPRRPDEAFF.

This chain joins TRBV7-8 and TRBJ2-7; there is no DNA to check the TCRdb D call of TRBD1. Germline V gives CDR1 SGHVS, CDR2 FQNEAQ. The CDR3 sequence is 16 residues long. The CDR3: CASSLPLSPDSYEQYF.

CDR3 protein: CASSKVRNHSGANVLTF. V and J are TRBV27 and TRBJ2-6. There are 17 residues in the CDR3. Germline lookup yields CDR1 MNHEY and CDR2 SMNVEV (reference sequence).

The chain employs TRBV6-5 and TRBJ2-3. The germline V gene encodes CDR1 MNHEY and CDR2 SVGAGI. The CDR3 has 12 residues. CDR3 in amino acids: CASSYDADTQYF.

The chain couples TRBV15 to TRBJ2-3; no DNA is available, so the TRBD2 call from TCRdb remains unchecked. Germline CDR1 is LNHNV and CDR2 is YYDKDF (reference sequence). The CDR3 contains 15 residues. The CDR3 protein is CATSRADSRTDTQYF.

The CDR3 loop reads CASSRRVQGTYEQYF. The chain is built from TRBV7-2 and TRBJ2-7; without DNA, the TCRdb call of TRBD1 cannot be checked. Germline V gene sequence: CDR1 SGHTA, CDR2 FQGNSA. CDR3 length: 15 amino acids.

V usage is TRBV18 and J usage is TRBJ1-3; TCRdb outputs TRBD1, but without DNA this stays unchecked. The CDR3 extends over 15 amino acids. Germline V gene sequence: CDR1 KGHSH, CDR2 LQKENI. The CDR3 sequence: CASSRGQDSGNTIYF.

The rearrangement joins TRBV29-1 to TRBJ2-2; there is no DNA to check the TCRdb D call of TRBD1. CDR3 size: 14 residues. Germline assignment: CDR1 SQVTM and CDR2 ANQGSEA. This chain's CDR3 is CSAALGISFGELFF.

The chain has TRBV10-1 and TRBJ2-2; there is no DNA to check the TCRdb D call of TRBD1. Germline V gene data show CDR1 as WNHNN and CDR2 as SYGVQD (reference sequence). The CDR3 runs 15 residues. CDR3 protein: CASSGQGASTGELFF.